One and the same sample provided the 23 T cell receptor beta chains below, sequenced in a study of monozygotic twins with inflammatory bowel disease. With the 5' RACE reads reprocessed, TCRdb shows one record per CDR3 protein and no DNA. The listing contains over 150,000 distinct CDR3 sequences. The sequencing sample was made of blood. The receptors stem from a human donor with ulcerative colitis or Crohn's disease, or a healthy co-twin of an affected twin (not recorded which).

The rearrangement uses TRBV25-1 and TRBJ2-7; TCRdb picks TRBD2, but there is no DNA to check that call. Germline V gene sequence: CDR1 MGHDK, CDR2 SYGVNS. CDR3 length equals 17 residues. CDR3 protein: CASSARLAGGPTYEQYF.

The V and J genes are TRBV5-1 and TRBJ2-1; the D gene TCRdb calls, TRBD2, cannot be checked with no DNA. The CDR3 is 15 residues long. Germline V CDR1 and CDR2: SGHRS, YFSETQ. The CDR3 protein is CASSTTSGRYNEQFF.

The V gene is TRBV20-1, the J gene TRBJ2-1; no DNA is available, so the TRBD1 call from TCRdb remains unchecked. The germline CDR1 and CDR2 sequences are DFQATT and SNEGSKA (reference sequence). The CDR3 has 16 amino acids. CDR3 amino acids: CSAREITGVWADEQFF.

The chain links TRBV20-1 to TRBJ2-1; TCRdb selects TRBD2, and the lack of DNA leaves this call unchecked. This CDR3 is 13 amino acids long. Germline loops: CDR1 DFQATT, CDR2 SNEGSKA (reference sequence). The CDR3 sequence is CSAELAGWSEQFF.

The V call is TRBV20-1, the J call TRBJ1-2. Germline CDR1 is DFQATT and CDR2 is SNEGSKA (reference sequence). The CDR3 has 13 residues. The CDR3: CSADRTANYSYTF.

The chain combines TRBV11-1 with TRBJ2-7; TCRdb calls TRBD1, which cannot be checked without DNA. Germline V gene lookup returns CDR1 SGHAT and CDR2 FQDESV (reference sequence). The CDR3 runs to 13 residues. The CDR3 is CASSRGGVDEQYF.

This chain uses TRBV6-1 with TRBJ2-2; the D call of TRBD1 rests on TCRdb alone, since no DNA is present to check it. The germline CDR1 and CDR2 sequences are MNHNS and SASEGT. The CDR3 extends over 15 amino acids. This chain's CDR3 is CASSLNRENTGELFF.

The chain is built from TRBV5-5 and TRBJ2-5; there is no DNA to check the TCRdb D call of TRBD1. There are 15 residues in the CDR3. Germline-derived CDR1 and CDR2 are SGHKS and YYEKEE (reference sequence). CDR3 sequence: CASSLAGGGQETQYF.

The CDR3 sequence is CAISESGLSISYNEQFF. This sequence joins TRBV10-3 and TRBJ2-1; TCRdb proposes TRBD2, but this gene call is untestable without DNA. The CDR3 covers 17 residues. The V gene's germline CDR1 is ENHRY and CDR2 SYGVKD.

The chain uses TRBV5-6 and TRBJ2-3; TCRdb's assignment of TRBD2 cannot be checked, as there is no DNA. The CDR3 has 17 amino acids. Germline V gene data show CDR1 as SGHDT and CDR2 as YYEEEE. CDR3 sequence: CASSLYQSPSYTDTQYF.

This chain links TRBV5-1 with TRBJ2-2. The CDR3 is 15 amino acids. Germline V gene sequence: CDR1 SGHRS, CDR2 YFSETQ. This CDR3 reads CASSLDRVSTGELFF.

The V call is TRBV2, the J call TRBJ2-5; TCRdb proposes TRBD1, but this gene call is untestable without DNA. Germline-derived CDR1 and CDR2 are SNHLY and FYNNEI. There are 15 residues in the CDR3. This chain's CDR3 is CASRAYGQGGETQYF.

The chain employs TRBV6-1 and TRBJ1-6; the D call of TRBD1 rests on TCRdb alone, since no DNA is present to check it. Germline assignment: CDR1 MNHNS and CDR2 SASEGT. The CDR3 runs 16 residues. The CDR3 is CASSPRTVGGYSPLHF.

V is TRBV12-3 or TRBV12-4 and J is TRBJ2-1. The CDR3 consists of 15 residues. CDR3 amino acids: CASSLVAVSSREQFF.

This chain links TRBV7-2 with TRBJ2-1; TCRdb reports TRBD1, a call that lacks DNA to check it against. Germline V gives CDR1 SGHTA, CDR2 FQGNSA. The CDR3 runs 15 residues. Here the CDR3 reads CASSATGVAWNEQFF.

The chain has TRBV18 and TRBJ2-6; lacking DNA, the TRBD2 call made by TCRdb goes unchecked. The CDR3 totals 16 residues. Germline-derived CDR1 and CDR2 are KGHSH and LQKENI. CDR3 sequence reads: CASSPRGASGANVLTF.

The chain employs TRBV12-3 or TRBV12-4 and TRBJ2-7; TCRdb proposes TRBD2, but this gene call is untestable without DNA. The CDR3 is 19 amino acids. CDR3 sequence: CASSLWGLAGSTLPHEQYF.

CDR3 protein: CASSRTGTGNEVFF. The gene calls are TRBV7-3 and TRBJ1-1; absent DNA, TCRdb's TRBD1 call cannot be checked. This CDR3 region has 14 residues. Per the germline V gene, CDR1 is SGHTA and CDR2 is FQGTGA.

The chain links TRBV28 to TRBJ2-2. Germline V CDR1 and CDR2: MDHEN, SYDVKM. This CDR3 region has 14 residues. Here the CDR3 reads CASSFSYPTGELFF. Full variable domain (outside the CDR3, taken from reference TRBV28 and TRBJ2-2): DVKVTQSSRYLVKRTGEKVFLECVQDMDHENMFWYRQDPGLGLRLIYFSYDVKMKEKGDIPEGYSVSREKKERFSLILESASTNQTSMYLCASSFSYPTGELFFGEGSRLTVL.

J is TRBJ1-2 and V is TRBV5-5; TCRdb outputs TRBD1, but without DNA this stays unchecked. Looked up from germline, CDR1 is SGHKS and CDR2 is YYEKEE (reference sequence). The CDR3 covers 13 residues. CDR3: CASSLVGQGGYTF.

V is TRBV5-1 and J is TRBJ1-1; TCRdb indicates TRBD1, and absent DNA this call remains unverified. Germline values: CDR1 SGHRS, CDR2 YFSETQ. This CDR3 is 14 amino acids long. The chain's CDR3 is CASSRDRVGTEAFF.

V usage is TRBV28 and J usage is TRBJ2-7. The CDR3 contains 14 residues. Germline V CDR1 and CDR2: MDHEN, SYDVKM. This CDR3 reads CASSLLGRTYEQYF.

The chain carries TRBV10-3 and TRBJ2-5; lacking DNA, the TRBD1 call made by TCRdb goes unchecked. Germline lookup yields CDR1 ENHRY and CDR2 SYGVKD. The CDR3 has 15 residues. CDR3 protein: CAISDKGQDQETQYF.